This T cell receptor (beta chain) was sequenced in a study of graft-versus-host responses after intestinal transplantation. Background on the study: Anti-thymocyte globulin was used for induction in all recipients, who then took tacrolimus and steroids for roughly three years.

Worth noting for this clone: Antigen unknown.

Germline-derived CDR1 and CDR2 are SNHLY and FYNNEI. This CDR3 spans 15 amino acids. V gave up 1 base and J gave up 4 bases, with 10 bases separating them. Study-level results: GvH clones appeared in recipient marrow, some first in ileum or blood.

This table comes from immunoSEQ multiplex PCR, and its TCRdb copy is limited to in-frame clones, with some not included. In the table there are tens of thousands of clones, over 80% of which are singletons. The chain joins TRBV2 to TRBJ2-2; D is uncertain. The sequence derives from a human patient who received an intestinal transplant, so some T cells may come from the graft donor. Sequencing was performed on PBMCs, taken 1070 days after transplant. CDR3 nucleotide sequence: TGTGCCAGCAGTGAAGATAGCTCGGGCACCGGGGAGCTGTTTTTT. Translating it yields CASSEDSSGTGELFF.